These T cell receptor beta chains were read from a single sample in a study of Ad26.COV2.S vaccination and SARS-CoV-2 variants. Some clones are missing from TCRdb's copy, which holds only in-frame ones; the method was immunoSEQ multiplex PCR. The sample has roughly 300,000 clones, around 90% seen once. This sample comprised peripheral blood, obtained in a trial of Ad26.COV2.S vaccine versus placebo. The receptors were gathered from a person between 18 and 60 years old who received the Ad26.COV2.S COVID-19 vaccine or a placebo. Both conserved end residues are part of each CDR3. D genes are given only for firm matches. Size is stated for part of the rows, as once, few or many counts, or as a class when the clone is expanded.

V: TRBV7-9
size: NA
J: TRBJ2-3
D: TRBD2
DNA: TGTGCCACGATACTAGCGGGAGCAGATACGCAGTATTTT
CDR3: CATILAGADTQYF

V: TRBV29-1
size: NA
J: TRBJ1-2
D: NA
DNA: TGCAGCGTTCTGGCTAACTATGGCTACACCTTC
CDR3: CSVLANYGYTF

V: TRBV5-4
size: NA
J: TRBJ2-5
D: NA
DNA: TGTGCCAGCAGCTGGGACTGGGCCAACCAAGAGACCCAGTACTTC
CDR3: CASSWDWANQETQYF

V: TRBV28
size: once
J: TRBJ2-7
D: TRBD2
DNA: TGTGCCAGCAGTACACTAGCGGGAGGCAAGGACGAGCAGTACTTC
CDR3: CASSTLAGGKDEQYF

V: TRBV7-2
size: NA
J: TRBJ1-5
D: TRBD1
DNA: TGTGCCAGCAGTATAGGACAGGGTAGACGCCAGCCCCAGCATTTT
CDR3: CASSIGQGRRQPQHF

V: TRBV20-1
size: NA
J: TRBJ2-5
D: NA
DNA: TGCAGCCCGATTTGGGGTGAGACCCAGTACTTC
CDR3: CSPIWGETQYF

V: TRBV2
size: NA
J: TRBJ2-7
D: TRBD1
DNA: TGTGCCAGCGTGACACCGGGACAGGGGTACGAGCAGTACTTC
CDR3: CASVTPGQGYEQYF

V: TRBV18
size: few
J: TRBJ1-2
D: TRBD1
DNA: TGTGCCAGCTCGCCGGACAGGGGTTATGGCTACACCTTC
CDR3: CASSPDRGYGYTF

V: TRBV18
size: NA
J: TRBJ2-1
D: NA
DNA: TGTGCCAGCTCACCGTACTCAGCAGGGGCAAATGAGCAGTTCTTC
CDR3: CASSPYSAGANEQFF

V: TRBV27
size: NA
J: TRBJ2-3
D: TRBD2
DNA: TGTGCCAGCACCCCCGGACTAGCCGCAGATACGCAGTATTTT
CDR3: CASTPGLAADTQYF

V: TRBV7-2
size: NA
J: TRBJ2-1
D: TRBD1
DNA: TGTGCCAGCAGTCCCCCGGGACAGGGGTATGAGCAGTTCTTC
CDR3: CASSPPGQGYEQFF

V: TRBV29-1
size: NA
J: TRBJ2-1
D: TRBD2
DNA: TGCAGCGCCGGGGGCACTAGCGGGAGGGCCTCTGAGCAGTTCTTC
CDR3: CSAGGTSGRASEQFF

V: TRBV6-6
size: NA
J: TRBJ1-1
D: TRBD1
DNA: TGTGCCAGCAGCCTAGACCCACAGGGGAGAGCTGAAGCTTTCTTT
CDR3: CASSLDPQGRAEAFF

V: TRBV18
size: NA
J: TRBJ1-2
D: NA
DNA: TGTGCCAGCTCACCTTTTACTAGGACAGCAAACTATGGCTACACCTTC
CDR3: CASSPFTRTANYGYTF

V: TRBV30
size: once
J: TRBJ1-6
D: TRBD1
DNA: TGTGCCTGGAGTATCGGACAGGGTATTTCACCCCTCCACTTT
CDR3: CAWSIGQGISPLHF

V: TRBV28
size: NA
J: TRBJ1-3
D: NA
DNA: TGTGCCAGCAGTTCCCCCTGGGGTTTTGTTGGGGCTTCTGGAAACACCATATATTTT
CDR3: CASSSPWGFVGASGNTIYF

V: TRBV24-1
size: NA
J: TRBJ2-7
D: NA
DNA: TGTGCCACCAGTTCCTCAACTCCGGGAGCAAGGGGGCCCTCCTACGAGCAGTACTTC
CDR3: CATSSSTPGARGPSYEQYF

V: TRBV4-2
size: once
J: TRBJ2-5
D: NA
DNA: TGTGCCAGCAGCCAAGGGTTTGGTGCCCAAGAGACCCAGTACTTC
CDR3: CASSQGFGAQETQYF

V: TRBV27
size: once
J: TRBJ1-2
D: NA
DNA: TGTGCCAGCAGTCCCACGACAAGCCACTATGGCTACACCTTC
CDR3: CASSPTTSHYGYTF

V: TRBV18
size: NA
J: TRBJ2-1
D: NA
DNA: TGTGCCAGCTCACCCTCAGGAGGGGGCACCTACAATGAGCAGTTCTTC
CDR3: CASSPSGGGTYNEQFF

V: TRBV9
size: NA
J: TRBJ2-2
D: TRBD1
DNA: TGTGCCAGCAGCGTACGGCTGGACAGGGCCACCGGGGAGCTGTTTTTT
CDR3: CASSVRLDRATGELFF

V: TRBV7-2
size: NA
J: TRBJ2-7
D: TRBD2
DNA: TGTGCCAGCAGCCGGGGGACTAGCGGGACCAAGCAGTACTTC
CDR3: CASSRGTSGTKQYF

V: TRBV5-1
size: NA
J: TRBJ1-4
D: NA
DNA: TGCGCCAGCAGCTTGACGGCCGCAACTAATGAAAAACTGTTTTTT
CDR3: CASSLTAATNEKLFF

V: TRBV7-2
size: once
J: TRBJ2-2
D: TRBD2
DNA: TGTGCCAGCAGCTTAGTCCCTAGCGGGAGAGGGGGACCCGGGGAGCTGTTTTTT
CDR3: CASSLVPSGRGGPGELFF

V: TRBV5-1
size: NA
J: TRBJ1-2
D: NA
DNA: TGCGCCAGCAGCTTGGCTGGGGCAGCGGGGGACTATGGCTACACCTTC
CDR3: CASSLAGAAGDYGYTF

V: TRBV9
size: NA
J: TRBJ2-5
D: NA
DNA: TGTGCCAGCGCGAGCGCTGGGGAGACCCAGTACTTC
CDR3: CASASAGETQYF

V: TRBV19
size: NA
J: TRBJ2-1
D: TRBD1
DNA: TGTGCCAGTAGTATCCTAAGTGGACAGGGGGGCGATGAGCAGTTCTTC
CDR3: CASSILSGQGGDEQFF

V: TRBV2
size: NA
J: TRBJ1-5
D: NA
DNA: TGTGCCAGCAGTGCCAAATCAGGGGAACAGCCCCAGCATTTT
CDR3: CASSAKSGEQPQHF

V: TRBV12-3/TRBV12-4
size: NA
J: TRBJ2-1
D: NA
DNA: TGTGCCAGCAGCCCCACAGGGTACAATGAGCAGTTCTTC
CDR3: CASSPTGYNEQFF

V: TRBV2
size: once
J: TRBJ2-2
D: NA
DNA: TGTGCCAGCAGTGATTCCAGGGTATCGATCGGGGAGCTGTTTTTT
CDR3: CASSDSRVSIGELFF

V: TRBV7-2
size: NA
J: TRBJ1-5
D: NA
DNA: TGTGCCAGCAGCTTAGAGAGGGAGCAGCCCCAGCATTTT
CDR3: CASSLEREQPQHF

V: TRBV25-1
size: NA
J: TRBJ1-4
D: NA
DNA: TGTGCCAGCAGTGACCCAAACGACAGTTATGGTGAAAAACTGTTTTTT
CDR3: CASSDPNDSYGEKLFF

V: TRBV5-8
size: NA
J: TRBJ2-7
D: TRBD1
DNA: TGTGCCAGCAGCGTAACCGGGACAGGGCCCTACGAGCAGTACTTC
CDR3: CASSVTGTGPYEQYF

V: TRBV7-6
size: NA
J: TRBJ2-1
D: NA
DNA: TGTGCCAGCAGCCTTGGGGCGAACAATGAGCAGTTCTTC
CDR3: CASSLGANNEQFF

V: TRBV6-2/TRBV6-3
size: NA
J: TRBJ1-1
D: NA
DNA: TGTGCCAGCAGTTTACTCCGACAGGTCGCTGAAGCTTTCTTT
CDR3: CASSLLRQVAEAFF

V: TRBV7-9
size: NA
J: TRBJ1-4
D: NA
DNA: TGTGCCAGCAGCTCCCCCGGGGATGAAAAACTGTTTTTT
CDR3: CASSSPGDEKLFF

V: TRBV5-6
size: NA
J: TRBJ1-3
D: NA
DNA: TGTGCCAGCAGCTTGAATAGGGTCCTCTCTGGAAACACCATATATTTT
CDR3: CASSLNRVLSGNTIYF

V: TRBV27
size: once
J: TRBJ2-2
D: NA
DNA: TGTGCCAGCAGTCTCCGACGGGCCGCAGATGGGGAGCTGTTTTTT
CDR3: CASSLRRAADGELFF

V: TRBV6-6
size: NA
J: TRBJ2-1
D: NA
DNA: TGTGCCAGCAGTTACCCAGCCGAACTAGGGATCAATGAGCAGTTCTTC
CDR3: CASSYPAELGINEQFF

V: TRBV6-4
size: NA
J: TRBJ2-2
D: NA
DNA: TGTGCCAGCAGTCCTCAAGGACCGCACACCGGGGAGCTGTTTTTT
CDR3: CASSPQGPHTGELFF

V: TRBV9
size: NA
J: TRBJ1-2
D: NA
DNA: TGTGCCAGCAGCGCGACGGACTATGGCTACACCTTC
CDR3: CASSATDYGYTF

V: TRBV5-1
size: NA
J: TRBJ2-3
D: NA
DNA: TGCGCCAGCAGCTTGAGTCTGCGGGATACGCAGTATTTT
CDR3: CASSLSLRDTQYF

V: TRBV30
size: NA
J: TRBJ2-1
D: NA
DNA: TGTGCCTGGAGTGTACTAGCAAATGAGCAGTTCTTC
CDR3: CAWSVLANEQFF

V: TRBV19
size: NA
J: TRBJ2-3
D: TRBD2
DNA: TGTGCCAGTAGTGTAGGACTAGCGGGAGAAGATACGCAGTATTTT
CDR3: CASSVGLAGEDTQYF

V: TRBV28
size: NA
J: TRBJ2-5
D: TRBD1
DNA: TGTGCCAGCAGCACAGGACAGGGACAAGAGACCCAGTACTTC
CDR3: CASSTGQGQETQYF

V: TRBV7-9
size: NA
J: TRBJ1-2
D: TRBD1
DNA: TGTGCCAGCAGCTTAGCTCCAGGGGGCGATGGTGGCTACACCTTC
CDR3: CASSLAPGGDGGYTF

V: TRBV5-1
size: once
J: TRBJ2-5
D: NA
DNA: TGCGCCAGCAGCCCAAGACAGCAAGAGACCCAGTACTTC
CDR3: CASSPRQQETQYF

V: TRBV6-6
size: NA
J: TRBJ2-1
D: NA
DNA: TGTGCCAGCAGCAAGAGTGAGCAGTTCTTC
CDR3: CASSKSEQFF

V: TRBV9
size: NA
J: TRBJ1-2
D: NA
DNA: TGTGCCAGCAGCGTAGAGACATATGGTGGCTACACCTTC
CDR3: CASSVETYGGYTF

V: TRBV11-3
size: once
J: TRBJ2-2
D: NA
DNA: TGTGCCAGCAGCCTACATCCCAACACCGGGGAGCTGTTTTTT
CDR3: CASSLHPNTGELFF

V: TRBV7-9
size: NA
J: TRBJ2-7
D: NA
DNA: TGTGCCAGCAGCTCCTCCGGGGGAAGTATTTACGAGCAGTACTTC
CDR3: CASSSSGGSIYEQYF

V: TRBV21-1
size: once
J: TRBJ1-5
D: NA
DNA: TGTGCCAGCAGCAAAGTTAGAGGCATAAATAGCAATCAGCCCCAGCATTTT
CDR3: CASSKVRGINSNQPQHF

V: TRBV5-4
size: NA
J: TRBJ2-1
D: TRBD2
DNA: TGTGCCAGCAGCTTGGAAGCGGGAGGGCCTTCCTCTTACAATGAGCAGTTCTTC
CDR3: CASSLEAGGPSSYNEQFF

V: TRBV9
size: NA
J: TRBJ1-6
D: NA
DNA: TGTGCCAGCAGCGGGCAGGGTCTTGAGTCTTCTGCCCCCCTCCACTTT
CDR3: CASSGQGLESSAPLHF

V: TRBV30
size: NA
J: TRBJ2-2
D: TRBD1
DNA: TGTGCCTGGAGTGTCTTAGGCCTGGTGACAGGGGAAAGCTTTACCGGGGAGCTGTTTTTT
CDR3: CAWSVLGLVTGESFTGELFF